What follows are 21 T cell receptor beta chains derived from one specimen sequenced in a study of shared clonotypes between healthy human individuals. Produced via immunoSEQ multiplex PCR; TCRdb's table is partial and in-frame only. Of about 1.5 million clones in the sample, 95% to 99% are singletons; the top ten hold 0.4% to 0.55%. Sequencing was carried out using naive CD4+ T cells sorted from blood. This sample's subset: CD45RA+ positively selected. These receptors came from a man in his thirties or forties in good health.

The chain uses TRBV7-2 and TRBJ2-5, with 8 nucleotides matching TRBD1. After removal of 2 bases from V and 7 bases from J, the junction contained 6 bases not matched to a gene. This CDR3 has 14 residues. Germline CDR1 is SGHTA and CDR2 is FQGNSA. DNA of the CDR3: TGTGCCAGCAGCTTAACGCTTACAGGGGGGACCCAGTACTTC. Protein sequence: CASSLTLTGGTQYF.

This clone was recorded once. The rearrangement joins TRBV7-2 to TRBJ2-7, with 7 bases identical to TRBD2. This CDR3 comprises 13 residues. The V gene end was trimmed by 3 bases and the J gene end by 5 bases; junction bases not matched to a gene: 4. The V gene's germline CDR1 is SGHTA and CDR2 FQGNSA. In nucleotides, the CDR3 is TGTGCCAGCAGCTTTAGACTAGCTCACGAGCAGTACTTC. Amino acid sequence: CASSFRLAHEQYF.

The chain combines TRBV19 with TRBJ2-7; no definite D call. V was pared by 2 bases and J by 5 bases, with 10 bases between. The CDR3 has 13 amino acids. The germline V gene has CDR1 LNHDA and CDR2 SQIVND (reference sequence). As DNA, the CDR3 is TGTGCCAGTAGTATAAGGGCCAGTAACGAGCAGTACTTC. Translating it yields CASSIRASNEQYF.

This clone has only one observation. The rearrangement uses TRBV13 and TRBJ2-3; the match to TRBD2 covers 9 bases. This CDR3 is 15 amino acids long. Germline V gene lookup returns CDR1 PRHDT and CDR2 FYEKMQ (reference sequence). Germline trimming cut 2 bases from V and 4 bases from J; bases unmatched to any gene: 4. The CDR3 DNA is TGTGCCAGCAGCTTATGGCGGGAGGGGTCAGATACGCAGTATTTT. It yields the protein CASSLWREGSDTQYF.

The rearrangement links TRBV6-5 to TRBJ2-1; D is ambiguous. Germline V gene sequence: CDR1 MNHEY, CDR2 SVGAGI. The CDR3 has 15 amino acids. V was shortened by 6 bases and J by 0 bases, with 12 bases between the two germline ends. The CDR3 reads CASSPRVSSYNEQFF. The CDR3 nucleotides read TGTGCCAGCAGCCCCCGGGTGAGCTCCTACAATGAGCAGTTCTTC.

This chain connects TRBV5-5 to TRBJ1-2, with 7 nucleotides matching TRBD1. J lost 5 bases, V lost 0 bases, and 7 bases had no gene match. CDR1 is SGHKS and CDR2 is YYEKEE in the germline V gene (reference sequence). The CDR3 covers 15 residues. CDR3 in amino acids: CASSLGSGTAYGYTF. CDR3 DNA: TGTGCCAGCAGCTTGGGAAGCGGGACAGCATATGGCTACACCTTC.

J is TRBJ2-5 and V is TRBV5-4, with unresolved D. Germline V gene lookup returns CDR1 SGHNT and CDR2 YYREEE (reference sequence). V lost 3 bases and J 9 bases, leaving 12 bases between the germline ends. This CDR3 comprises 12 residues. For the CDR3, the DNA is TGTGCCAGCAGCTCATCCCTTGGGGCCCAGTACTTC. Its protein is CASSSSLGAQYF.

This sequence joins TRBV18 and TRBJ2-5; D possibly corresponds to TRBD2 (6 bases). V was trimmed by 3 bases and J by 0 bases, leaving 8 bases between them. Germline lookup yields CDR1 KGHSH and CDR2 LQKENI. The CDR3 runs 14 residues. CDR3 nucleotides: TGTGCCAGCTCACCCGGAGGGAACCAAGAGACCCAGTACTTC. It specifies CASSPGGNQETQYF.

The chain couples TRBV7-9 to TRBJ2-3; 8 positions match TRBD2. This CDR3 has 19 residues. The germline CDR1 and CDR2 sequences are SEHNR and FQNEAQ (reference sequence). V shed 5 bases and J 1 base; nucleotides not matched to a gene: 17. The chain's CDR3 is CASSRPSGSTLRRTDTQYF. The CDR3 DNA reads as TGTGCCAGCAGCAGACCTAGCGGGTCGACCCTCCGACGCACAGATACGCAGTATTTT.

This sequence joins TRBV5-1 and TRBJ2-6; D is undetermined. CDR1 is SGHRS, CDR2 YFSETQ, per germline. V lost 4 bases, J lost 4 bases, and 9 bases lay in between. The CDR3 is 14 residues long. CDR3: CASSLKLGANVLTF. The CDR3 DNA reads TGCGCCAGCAGCCTAAAACTAGGGGCCAACGTCCTGACTTTC.

This sequence joins TRBV6-5 and TRBJ2-7, with 8 bases fitting TRBD2. The CDR3 totals 13 residues. CDR1 is MNHEY, CDR2 SVGAGI, per germline. J lost 7 bases, V lost 5 bases, and 7 bases had no gene match. CDR3 nucleotides: TGTGCCAGCAGTCCACCGGGAGGGCGGGAGCAGTACTTC. It codes for CASSPPGGREQYF.

This rearrangement joins TRBV2 to TRBJ2-3; no reliable D call. The germline V gene has CDR1 SNHLY and CDR2 FYNNEI. The CDR3 is 13 amino acids. Trimming cost V 6 bases and J 2 bases, with 9 bases left between them. CDR3 in amino acids: CASSLTNTDTQYF. The CDR3 DNA is TGTGCCAGCAGCCTCACAAACACAGATACGCAGTATTTT.

DNA for the CDR3: TGTGCCAGCAGTTCCGGGACTTGGGAGACCCAGTACTTC. It is translated as CASSSGTWETQYF. The V gene is TRBV27, the J gene TRBJ2-5; D possibly corresponds to TRBD2 (6 bases). Germline lookup yields CDR1 MNHEY and CDR2 SMNVEV (reference sequence). The V gene lost 4 bases and the J gene lost 5 bases, with 11 bases spanning the gap. The CDR3 is 13 residues long.

This sequence joins TRBV19 and TRBJ1-1; D ambiguous. Trimming removed 2 bases from V and 0 bases from J, with 13 bases in between. The CDR3 length is 16 residues. CDR1 is LNHDA and CDR2 is SQIVND in the germline V gene (reference sequence). Written as DNA, the CDR3 is TGTGCCAGTAGTATAAGGAAAGAGACCATGAACACTGAAGCTTTCTTT. Translating gives CASSIRKETMNTEAFF.

This rearrangement joins TRBV13 to TRBJ2-2, with 9 bases identical to TRBD2. CDR3 size: 16 residues. After removal of 2 bases from V and 5 bases from J, the junction contained 6 bases not matched to a gene. Germline CDR1 is PRHDT and CDR2 is FYEKMQ (reference sequence). The CDR3 reads CASSLLPAGGTGELFF. In nucleotides, the CDR3 is TGTGCCAGCAGCTTACTCCCAGCGGGAGGAACCGGGGAGCTGTTTTTT.

The CDR3 protein is CASSHLPGGDGLSGELFF. DNA for the CDR3: TGTGCCAGCAGCCACCTACCTGGGGGGGATGGGCTGTCCGGGGAGCTGTTTTTT. The chain uses TRBV4-2 and TRBJ2-2, with 7 positions matching TRBD2. The germline CDR1 and CDR2 sequences are LGHNA and YNFKEQ. There are 18 residues in the CDR3. Trimming took 3 bases from V and 6 from J; bases not matched to a gene: 16.

V is TRBV5-3 and J is TRBJ2-1, with 10 bases matching TRBD2. TRBV5-3 is an ORF, with its function uncertain. V lost 8 bases and J lost 6; bases outside the gene matches: 8. CDR3 size: 14 residues. The CDR3 region is CASSSQREGNEQFF. Here the CDR3 DNA reads TGTGCCAGCAGCAGCCAGCGGGAGGGCAATGAGCAGTTCTTC.

The chain links TRBV14 to TRBJ2-1; D is unresolved. The CDR3 extends over 14 amino acids. Deletions cut 2 bases from V and 3 bases from J, with 8 bases between. The germline V gene has CDR1 SGHDN and CDR2 FVKESK. CDR3: CASSQNPGYNEQFF. CDR3 coding DNA: TGTGCCAGCAGCCAAAACCCAGGCTACAATGAGCAGTTCTTC.

This clone was found once. V gene TRBV5-5 combines with J gene TRBJ2-7, with a possible D match to TRBD2 (6 bases). Trimming left V 1 base short and J 7 bases short, with 12 bases between. The germline V gene encodes CDR1 SGHKS and CDR2 YYEKEE (reference sequence). The CDR3 is 13 amino acids. CDR3 loop: CASSLTGAGEQYF. CDR3 nucleotides: TGTGCCAGCAGCTTGACGGGAGCGGGTGAGCAGTACTTC. Drawing the rest from reference TRBV5-5 and TRBJ2-7, the complete variable domain is DAGVTQSPTHLIKTRGQQVTLRCSPISGHKSVSWYQQVLGQGPQFIFQYYEKEERGRGNFPDRFSARQFPNYSSELNVNALLLGDSALYLCASSLTGAGEQYFGPGTRLTVT.

This chain joins TRBV7-9 and TRBJ2-3; 7 nucleotides align to TRBD2. Germline V gene lookup returns CDR1 SEHNR and CDR2 FQNEAQ (reference sequence). The CDR3 runs 14 residues. After removal of 4 bases from V and 2 bases from J, the junction contained 3 bases not matched to a gene. The CDR3 DNA is TGTGCCAGCAGCTCCCGGGACTACACAGATACGCAGTATTTT. Translating gives CASSSRDYTDTQYF.

The count of this clone is one. This chain links TRBV6-1 with TRBJ1-5; D is ambiguous. V lost 8 bases and J lost 6, with 11 bases in between. Germline lookup yields CDR1 MNHNS and CDR2 SASEGT. This CDR3 has 12 residues. CDR3 amino acids: CASSFARQPQHF. CDR3 sequence (DNA): TGTGCCAGCTCGTTTGCGCGTCAGCCCCAGCATTTT.